Each of the 23 T cell receptor beta chains below was sequenced from the same sample in a study of blood T cell repertoires in COVID-19 (TCRdb year 2020). Library generation was performed with the immunoSEQ multiplex PCR assay. TCRdb obtained this table from immuneACCESS and retained in-frame rearrangements with V and J assigned. These tables miss some clones; where compared with another copy, unresolved V genes account for less than half of the shortfall, and the remainder is unexplained. The sample table contains 120,000 or so clones; only one count was recorded for nearly 90% of them. More than 0.9% of the sample comes from the top ten. Sequencing was performed on peripheral blood. Receptors were obtained from a woman at least 80 years old with acute or convalescent COVID-19.

The V and J genes are TRBV7-2 and TRBJ2-3, with 7 bases identical to TRBD2. J lost 4 bases, V lost 5 bases, and 6 bases had no gene match. The germline gives CDR1 SGHTA, CDR2 FQGNSA. This CDR3 comprises 14 residues. This CDR3 reads CASSPLGRADTQYF. In DNA, the CDR3 is TGTGCCAGCAGCCCCCTGGGGAGGGCAGATACGCAGTATTTT.

This chain connects TRBV5-1 to TRBJ2-1, with 13 bases identical to TRBD2. Per germline, CDR1 SGHRS and CDR2 YFSETQ. The CDR3 covers 15 residues. Trimming took 5 bases from V and 9 from J; bases not matched to a gene: 8. Written as DNA, the CDR3 is TGCGCCAGCAGTTACGGACTAGCGGGAGCTTTTGAGCAGTTCTTC. This gives the protein CASSYGLAGAFEQFF.

The chain is built from TRBV7-8 and TRBJ1-1, with D possibly TRBD1 on 5 matching bases. The CDR3 consists of 13 residues. Germline V lookup: CDR1 SGHVS, CDR2 FQNEAQ. Trimming took 1 base from V and 8 from J, leaving 11 bases between them. The CDR3, as DNA: TGTGCCAGCAGCTTAGGTGGGGCAAGGGAAGCTTTCTTT. It translates to CASSLGGAREAFF.

V is TRBV5-1 and J is TRBJ1-1; TRBD1 might be the D (6 bases). Trimming pared 3 bases from V and 5 bases from J, leaving 14 bases between. Germline V gives CDR1 SGHRS, CDR2 YFSETQ. The CDR3 is 14 residues long. In DNA, the CDR3 is TGCGCCAGCAGCTCGGCGGGGGGGCGGACTGAAGCTTTCTTT. It specifies CASSSAGGRTEAFF.

The rearrangement links TRBV5-1 to TRBJ1-4; 10 positions agree with TRBD1. The germline V gene encodes CDR1 SGHRS and CDR2 YFSETQ. V gave up 3 bases and J gave up 8 bases; unmatched junction bases: 7. This CDR3 comprises 15 residues. As DNA, the CDR3 is TGCGCCAGCAGCTCGCCGGGACAGGGGAACGAAAAACTGTTTTTT. Protein product: CASSSPGQGNEKLFF.

The chain combines TRBV29-1 with TRBJ1-4; 7 nucleotides agree with TRBD1. This CDR3 has 14 amino acids. Trimming removed 6 bases from V and 2 bases from J; junction bases left unmatched: 6. CDR1 is SQVTM, CDR2 ANQGSEA, per germline. In DNA form, the CDR3 reads TGCAGCGTCCAAACACAGGGGACTAATGAAAAACTGTTTTTT. Residues: CSVQTQGTNEKLFF.

V and J are TRBV9 and TRBJ2-1; 12 bases line up with TRBD2. This CDR3 contains 14 residues. Trimming at V came to 6 bases and at J to 9 bases, leaving 7 bases not matched to a gene. The V gene's germline CDR1 is SGDLS and CDR2 YYNGEE. CDR3 loop: CASNPSGGAIEQFF. CDR3 nucleotide sequence: TGTGCCAGCAACCCTAGCGGGGGGGCCATTGAGCAGTTCTTC. Using reference TRBV9 and TRBJ2-1 for the parts outside the CDR3, the full variable domain is DSGVTQTPKHLITATGQRVTLRCSPRSGDLSVYWYQQSLDQGLQFLIQYYNGEERAKGNILERFSAQQFPDLHSELNLSSLELGDSALYFCASNPSGGAIEQFFGPGTRLTVL.

V and J are TRBV28 and TRBJ2-5; 9 nucleotides agree with TRBD2. Germline V CDR1 and CDR2: MDHEN, SYDVKM. Trimming cost V 3 bases and J 5 bases; bases outside gene matches: 1. The CDR3 runs 13 residues. The CDR3 here is CASSFAGGETQYF. The CDR3 region has the DNA TGTGCCAGCAGTTTTGCGGGAGGGGAGACCCAGTACTTC.

The chain has TRBV12-3 or TRBV12-4 and TRBJ1-2; the D is unclear. V was cut by 2 bases and J by 2 bases, with 6 bases left in between. CDR3 length equals 13 residues. The CDR3 DNA reads as TGTGCCAGCAGTTTACGTCAGAACTATGGCTACACCTTC. This sequence encodes CASSLRQNYGYTF.

The genes are TRBV11-1 and TRBJ2-1, with TRBD2 matching 10 bases. Germline V gene data show CDR1 as SGHAT and CDR2 as FQDESV (reference sequence). This CDR3 contains 16 residues. The junction had 10 bases not matched to a gene; V was cut back by 2 bases and J by 9 bases. DNA for the CDR3: TGTGCCAGCAGCTTACTAGCGGGAGTTGGGAGGAGTGAGCAGTTCTTC. Its translation: CASSLLAGVGRSEQFF.

This clone has only one observation. The V gene is TRBV10-1, the J gene TRBJ2-7; D is perhaps TRBD1 (5 bases). The CDR3 loop spans 14 amino acids. Trimming removed 0 bases from V and 2 bases from J, with 8 bases in between. Germline assignment: CDR1 WNHNN and CDR2 SYGVQD (reference sequence). CDR3 region: CASSESQGPYEQYF. CDR3 bases: TGCGCCAGCAGTGAGTCCCAGGGTCCCTACGAGCAGTACTTC.

The chain uses TRBV19 and TRBJ1-6; the D gene is possibly TRBD1 (6 bases). V was shortened by 2 bases and J by 9 bases, with 14 bases between the two germline ends. Germline CDR1 and CDR2: LNHDA and SQIVND (reference sequence). The CDR3 loop spans 15 amino acids. The CDR3, as DNA: TGTGCCAGTAGTATACCCGGACAGCTGGGTTCACCCCTCCACTTT. It encodes CASSIPGQLGSPLHF.

The sample holds one count of this clone. The rearrangement links TRBV4-1 to TRBJ2-1; D is unclear. This CDR3 has 13 residues. V shed 2 bases and J shed 4 bases, with 6 bases lying between them. Germline values: CDR1 MGHRA, CDR2 YSYEKL. The CDR3 DNA sequence: TGCGCCAGCAGCCAACTAAAGTACAATGAGCAGTTCTTC. It codes for CASSQLKYNEQFF.

J is TRBJ2-4 and V is TRBV7-2; TRBD2 might be the D (6 bases). CDR1 and CDR2 from the germline V gene are SGHTA and FQGNSA. This CDR3 has 14 amino acids. V was trimmed by 5 bases and J by 9 bases, leaving 17 bases between them. The CDR3 DNA reads as TGTGCCAGCAGCGCGGGACCGCGCGGTAGCATTCAGTACTTC. It encodes CASSAGPRGSIQYF.

The chain links TRBV20-1 to TRBJ2-3; perhaps TRBD2 as D (5 bases). The CDR3 is 11 amino acids. V lost 8 bases and J lost 8, with 14 bases in between. Germline lookup yields CDR1 DFQATT and CDR2 SNEGSKA (reference sequence). The CDR3 region is CSTPGGGTQYF. The CDR3 DNA sequence: TGCAGTACCCCAGGAGGTGGTACGCAGTATTTT.

CDR3 sequence (DNA): TGTGCCAGCTCCCTCGCGACAGGGGGCAATCAGCCCCAGCATTTT. Translating gives CASSLATGGNQPQHF. This sequence joins TRBV18 and TRBJ1-5; 8 bases align to TRBD1. Germline V gene lookup returns CDR1 KGHSH and CDR2 LQKENI. The CDR3 has 15 amino acids. J was trimmed by 2 bases and V by 6 bases; bases with no gene match: 6.

The chain links TRBV28 to TRBJ1-2; 8 nucleotides match TRBD1. Germline V gene lookup returns CDR1 MDHEN and CDR2 SYDVKM. Trimming removed 3 bases from V and 1 base from J; junction bases left unmatched: 10. The CDR3 totals 17 residues. In nucleotides, the CDR3 is TGTGCCAGCAGTTTCCTTAAGGGGACAGGATATAACTATGGCTACACCTTC. Protein sequence: CASSFLKGTGYNYGYTF.

The V gene is TRBV4-2, the J gene TRBJ1-3; D remains unclear. V was shortened by 2 bases and J by 6 bases, with 17 bases between the two germline ends. This CDR3 has 16 amino acids. CDR1 LGHNA and CDR2 YNFKEQ come from the germline V gene. The CDR3 region has the DNA TGTGCCAGCAGCCAATTGGTTGGAGAGTTAGCAAACACCATATATTTT. This encodes CASSQLVGELANTIYF.

This chain connects TRBV28 to TRBJ2-7; 14 nucleotides match TRBD2. The CDR3 runs 12 residues. The junction had 7 bases not matched to a gene; V was cut back by 9 bases and J by 12 bases. Germline lookup yields CDR1 MDHEN and CDR2 SYDVKM. The DNA of the CDR3 is TGTGCCAGTTTGGGACTAGCGGGAGAACTGTACTTC. The encoded protein is CASLGLAGELYF.

This clone was seen only once. V gene TRBV6-5 combines with J gene TRBJ1-2; D might be TRBD1 (5 bases). The CDR3 has 14 amino acids. The V gene lost 6 bases and the J gene lost 7 bases, with 18 bases spanning the gap. CDR1 MNHEY and CDR2 SVGAGI come from the germline V gene. CDR3 sequence reads: CASSVRGSGGGYTF. The CDR3 nucleotides read TGTGCCAGCAGCGTCCGCGGGTCCGGGGGTGGCTACACCTTC.

This clone was counted a few times. The rearrangement uses TRBV3-1 (or the pseudogene TRBV3-2) and TRBJ2-5, with TRBD2 as a possible D gene (5 bases). The CDR3 is 14 amino acids. Trimming pared 1 base from V and 7 bases from J, leaving 13 bases between. The germline V gene has CDR1 LGHDT and CDR2 YNNKEL (reference sequence). This CDR3 is CASSQALAPATQYF. The CDR3, as DNA: TGTGCCAGCAGCCAAGCCCTAGCCCCGGCGACCCAGTACTTC.

This rearrangement joins TRBV6-1 to TRBJ1-2; the D gene is possibly TRBD1 (5 bases). Trimming stripped 1 base from V and 4 bases from J, with 10 bases between. Looked up from germline, CDR1 is MNHNS and CDR2 is SASEGT. CDR3 length: 14 amino acids. The CDR3 nucleotides read TGTGCCAGCAGTGAAGGAGCGGGGGGCTATGGCTACACCTTC. Residues: CASSEGAGGYGYTF.

The sample holds a few counts of this clone. This chain uses TRBV6-5 with TRBJ2-7, with TRBD2 identical over 8 bases. Germline trimming cut 8 bases from V and 3 bases from J; bases unmatched to any gene: 6. The CDR3 runs to 13 residues. Per the germline V gene, CDR1 is MNHEY and CDR2 is SVGAGI. The CDR3 nucleotides read TGTGCCAGCGCGGGAGGCTATAGCTACGAGCAGTACTTC. The encoded protein is CASAGGYSYEQYF.